This T cell receptor (beta chain) was found in a study of shared clonotypes between healthy human individuals. The study's findings and limits: Around 5% of naive CD4 clonotypes were common to a few donors. Non-shared clonotypes showed lower generation probabilities than clonotypes common to all four donors.

Sorted subsets were amplified in replicate PCRs using around 220 ng DNA, approximately 30,000 T cell genomes. Libraries were prepared by immunoSEQ multiplex PCR; TCRdb keeps only in-frame clonotypes and omits some of them. Of 2.3 million or so clones in the sample, more than 80% were seen once. The CDR3 extends over 14 amino acids. Germline CDR1 and CDR2: MNHNY and SVGAGI (reference sequence). V shed 3 bases and J 2 bases; nucleotides not matched to a gene: 4. About this clone itself: Its antigen is currently unknown.

There were no recent acute infections or vaccinations among the donors, who were healthy HIV-negative adults. The sample consisted of naive CD4+ T cells from PBMCs. The subset here: CD45RA+ positively selected. The source is a young man in good health. Some clones in this sample may be carry-over from other donors' samples. The chain has TRBV6-6 and TRBJ2-7; 7 bases map to TRBD2. CDR3: CASSYRGLTYEQYF. For the CDR3, the DNA is TGTGCCAGCAGTTATCGGGGACTAACCTACGAGCAGTACTTC.